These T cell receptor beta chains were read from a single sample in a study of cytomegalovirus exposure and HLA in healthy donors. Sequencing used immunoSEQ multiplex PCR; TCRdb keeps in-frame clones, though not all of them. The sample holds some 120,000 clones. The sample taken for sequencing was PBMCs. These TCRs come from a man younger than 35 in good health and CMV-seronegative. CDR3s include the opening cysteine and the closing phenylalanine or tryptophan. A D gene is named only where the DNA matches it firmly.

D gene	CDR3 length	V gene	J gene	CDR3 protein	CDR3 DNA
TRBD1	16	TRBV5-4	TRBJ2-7	CASSWGTAQISYEQYF	TGTGCCAGCAGCTGGGGGACAGCGCAGATCTCCTACGAGCAGTACTTC
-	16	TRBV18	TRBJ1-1	CASSPLSGHPNTEAFF	TGTGCCAGCTCACCACTCTCGGGACACCCGAACACTGAAGCTTTCTTT
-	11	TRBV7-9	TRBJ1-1	CASRVSTEAFF	TGTGCCAGCAGGGTTAGCACTGAAGCTTTCTTT
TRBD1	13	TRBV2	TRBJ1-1	CASCQGGQGASFF	TGTGCCAGCTGTCAAGGTGGACAGGGGGCTTCTTTCTTT
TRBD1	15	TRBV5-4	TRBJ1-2	CASSLKTGTGYGYTF	TGTGCCAGCAGCTTAAAAACCGGGACAGGCTATGGCTACACCTTC
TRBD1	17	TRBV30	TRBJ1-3	CAWSVDRDRVRGNTIYF	TGTGCCTGGAGTGTAGACCGGGACAGGGTACGTGGAAACACCATATATTTT
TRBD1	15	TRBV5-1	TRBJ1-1	CASSLEDRLGTEAFF	TGCGCCAGCAGCCTGGAGGACAGGCTGGGGACTGAAGCTTTCTTT
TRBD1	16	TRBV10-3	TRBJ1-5	CAISDIPGQGNQPQHF	TGTGCCATCAGTGACATCCCGGGACAGGGGAATCAGCCCCAGCATTTT
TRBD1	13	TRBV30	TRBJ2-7	CAWSAGTAYEQYF	TGTGCCTGGAGTGCCGGGACAGCCTACGAGCAGTACTTC
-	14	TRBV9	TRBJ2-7	CASSPRTADYEQYF	TGTGCCAGCAGCCCAAGGACAGCAGACTACGAGCAGTACTTC
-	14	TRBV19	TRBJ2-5	CASSIGAGQETQYF	TGTGCCAGTAGTATAGGGGCTGGGCAAGAGACCCAGTACTTC
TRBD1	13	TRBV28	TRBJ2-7	CASSPGQSYEQYF	TGTGCCAGCAGTCCGGGACAGTCCTACGAGCAGTACTTC
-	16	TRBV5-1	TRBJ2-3	CASSLGAGPNTDTQYF	TGCGCCAGCAGCTTGGGTGCGGGACCAAACACAGATACGCAGTATTTT
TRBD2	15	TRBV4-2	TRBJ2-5	CASSQDLGGAETQYF	TGTGCCAGCAGCCAGGACCTCGGGGGGGCGGAGACCCAGTACTTC
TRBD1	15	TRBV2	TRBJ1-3	CASTLGTVSGNTIYF	TGTGCCAGCACTCTCGGGACAGTCTCTGGAAACACCATATATTTT
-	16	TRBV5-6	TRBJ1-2	CASGLIHRDPNYGYTF	TGTGCCAGCGGCCTCATCCACAGGGACCCTAACTATGGCTACACCTTC
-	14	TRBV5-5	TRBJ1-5	CASSLAGGNQPQHF	TGTGCCAGCAGCTTGGCAGGGGGCAATCAGCCCCAGCATTTT
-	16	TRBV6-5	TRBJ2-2	CASSYWASRGTGELFF	TGTGCCAGCAGTTATTGGGCGAGCAGGGGCACCGGGGAGCTGTTTTTT
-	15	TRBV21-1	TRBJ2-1	CASSAPGTGIHEQFF	TGTGCCAGCAGCGCCCCCGGGACAGGTATCCATGAGCAGTTCTTC
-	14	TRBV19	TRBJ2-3	CASSIGLSTDTQYF	TGTGCCAGTAGTATAGGACTGAGCACAGATACGCAGTATTTT
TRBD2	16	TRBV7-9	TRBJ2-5	CASTAVGLAYRETQYF	TGTGCCAGCACCGCGGTCGGACTAGCGTATCGAGAGACCCAGTACTTC
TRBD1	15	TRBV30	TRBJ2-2	CAWSVTGGLTGELFF	TGTGCCTGGAGTGTAACAGGGGGCCTCACCGGGGAGCTGTTTTTT
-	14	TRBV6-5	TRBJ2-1	CASSNPRVRLEQFF	TGTGCCAGCAGTAACCCACGGGTCCGCTTAGAGCAGTTCTTC
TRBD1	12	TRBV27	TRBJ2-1	CASGTGNNEQFF	TGTGCCAGCGGGACAGGAAACAATGAGCAGTTCTTC
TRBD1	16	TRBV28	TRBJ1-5	CASSLFGTGINQPQHF	TGTGCCAGCAGTTTATTCGGGACAGGGATTAATCAGCCCCAGCATTTT
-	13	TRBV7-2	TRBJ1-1	CASSKEWGSEAFF	TGTGCCAGCAGTAAAGAATGGGGCTCTGAAGCTTTCTTT
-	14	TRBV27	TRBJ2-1	CASRAGSSYNEQFF	TGTGCCAGCCGAGCGGGCAGCTCCTACAATGAGCAGTTCTTC
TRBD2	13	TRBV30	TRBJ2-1	CGYLADIYNEQFF	TGTGGCTACCTAGCGGACATCTACAATGAGCAGTTCTTC
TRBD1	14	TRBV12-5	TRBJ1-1	CASDRGTGNTEAFF	TGTGCTAGTGACAGGGGGACAGGGAATACTGAAGCTTTCTTT
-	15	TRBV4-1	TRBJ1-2	CASSQGSGREDGYTF	TGCGCCAGCAGCCAAGGGTCTGGCAGGGAAGATGGCTACACCTTC
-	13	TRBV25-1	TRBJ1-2	CASTFSGTHGYTF	TGTGCCAGCACCTTTTCCGGGACACATGGCTACACCTTC
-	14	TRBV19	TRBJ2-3	CASRGGDRRDTQYF	TGTGCCAGTAGAGGGGGAGACAGGCGAGATACGCAGTATTTT
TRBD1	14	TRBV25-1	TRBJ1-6	CASSPTGGYSPLHF	TGTGCCAGCAGTCCCACAGGGGGCTATTCACCCCTCCACTTT
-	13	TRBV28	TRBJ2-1	CATGSSADNEQFF	TGTGCCACCGGATCTAGCGCCGACAATGAGCAGTTCTTC
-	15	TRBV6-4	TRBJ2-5	CASSAEGGGQETQYF	TGTGCCAGCAGTGCGGAGGGGGGAGGGCAAGAGACCCAGTACTTC
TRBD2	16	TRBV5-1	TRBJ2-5	CASSTGLAGAGETQYF	TGCGCCAGCAGTACGGGACTAGCGGGGGCGGGGGAGACCCAGTACTTC
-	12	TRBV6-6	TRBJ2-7	CASSSGQYEQYF	TGTGCCAGCAGTTCAGGACAATACGAGCAGTACTTC
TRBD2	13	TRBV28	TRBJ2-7	CASSFSLAGEQYF	TGTGCCAGCAGTTTTAGCCTAGCGGGCGAGCAGTACTTC
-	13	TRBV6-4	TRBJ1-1	CASSDSGYSEAFF	TGTGCCAGCAGTGACTCTGGTTACTCTGAAGCTTTCTTT
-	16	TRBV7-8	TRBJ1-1	CASSLASYRTVTEAFF	TGTGCCAGCAGCTTAGCATCTTACAGGACAGTCACTGAAGCTTTCTTT
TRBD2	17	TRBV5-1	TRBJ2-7	CASSLEGFSGGAYEQYF	TGCGCCAGCAGCTTGGAAGGATTTAGCGGGGGGGCCTACGAGCAGTACTTC
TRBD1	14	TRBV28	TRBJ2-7	CASSLQGETYEQYF	TGTGCCAGCAGTTTGCAGGGGGAAACCTACGAGCAGTACTTC